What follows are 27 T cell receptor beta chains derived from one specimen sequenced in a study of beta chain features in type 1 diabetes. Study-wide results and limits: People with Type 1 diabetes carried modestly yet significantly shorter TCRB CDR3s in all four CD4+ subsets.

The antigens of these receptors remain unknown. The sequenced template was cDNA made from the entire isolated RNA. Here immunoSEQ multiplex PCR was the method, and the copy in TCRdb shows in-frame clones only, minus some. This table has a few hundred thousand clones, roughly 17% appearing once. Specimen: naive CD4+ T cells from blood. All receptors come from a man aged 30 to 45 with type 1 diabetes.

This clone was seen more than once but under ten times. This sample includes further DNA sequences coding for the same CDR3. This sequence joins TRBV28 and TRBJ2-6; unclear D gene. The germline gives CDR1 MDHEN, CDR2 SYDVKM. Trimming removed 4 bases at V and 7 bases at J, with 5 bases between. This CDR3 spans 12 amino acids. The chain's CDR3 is CASSSGANVLTF. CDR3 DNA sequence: TGTGCCAGCAGTTCAGGAGCCAACGTCCTGACTTTC.

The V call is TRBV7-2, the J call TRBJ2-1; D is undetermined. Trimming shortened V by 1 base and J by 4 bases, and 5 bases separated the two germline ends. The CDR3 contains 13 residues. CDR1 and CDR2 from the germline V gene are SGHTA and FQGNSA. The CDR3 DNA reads TGTGCCAGCAGCTTAGAAGCTTACAATGAGCAGTTCTTC. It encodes CASSLEAYNEQFF.

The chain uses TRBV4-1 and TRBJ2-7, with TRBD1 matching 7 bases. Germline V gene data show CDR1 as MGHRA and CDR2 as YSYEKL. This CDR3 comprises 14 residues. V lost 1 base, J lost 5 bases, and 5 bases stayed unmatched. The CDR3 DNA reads TGCGCCAGCAGCCAAGGACAGGGCTTCGACGAGCAGTACTTC. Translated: CASSQGQGFDEQYF.

The CDR3, as DNA: TGCAGCGTTGACCTTCGTCAGCAAGAGACCCAGTACTTC. It codes for CSVDLRQQETQYF. The chain employs TRBV29-1 and TRBJ2-5; D not certain. The CDR3 totals 13 residues. Germline CDR1 reads SQVTM; CDR2 reads ANQGSEA. Trimming removed 3 bases from V and 2 bases from J, with 10 bases in between.

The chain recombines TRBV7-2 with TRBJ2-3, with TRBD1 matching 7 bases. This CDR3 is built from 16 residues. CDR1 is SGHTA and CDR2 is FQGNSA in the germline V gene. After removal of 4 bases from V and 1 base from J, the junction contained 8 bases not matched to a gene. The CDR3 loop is CASSSGLGQGTDTQYF. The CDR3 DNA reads TGTGCCAGCAGCTCGGGGTTAGGACAGGGCACAGATACGCAGTATTTT.

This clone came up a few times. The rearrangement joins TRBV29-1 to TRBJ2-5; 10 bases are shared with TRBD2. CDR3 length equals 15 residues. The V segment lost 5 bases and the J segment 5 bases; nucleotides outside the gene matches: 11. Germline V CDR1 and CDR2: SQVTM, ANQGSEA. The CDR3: CSVTLVAGGDETQYF. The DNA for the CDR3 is TGCAGCGTTACCCTCGTAGCGGGAGGTGACGAGACCCAGTACTTC.

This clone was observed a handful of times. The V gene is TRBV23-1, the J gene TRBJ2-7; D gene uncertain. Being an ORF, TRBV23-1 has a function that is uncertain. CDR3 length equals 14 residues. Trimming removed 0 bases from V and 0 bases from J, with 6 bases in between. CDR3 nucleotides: TGCGCCAGCAGTCAATCCCACAGCTCCTACGAGCAGTACTTC. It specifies CASSQSHSSYEQYF.

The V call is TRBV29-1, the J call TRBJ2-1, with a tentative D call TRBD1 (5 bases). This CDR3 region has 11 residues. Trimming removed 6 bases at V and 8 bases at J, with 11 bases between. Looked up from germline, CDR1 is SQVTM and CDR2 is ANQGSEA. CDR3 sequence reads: CSVTGSDEQFF. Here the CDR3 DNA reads TGCAGCGTCACAGGTTCGGATGAGCAGTTCTTC.

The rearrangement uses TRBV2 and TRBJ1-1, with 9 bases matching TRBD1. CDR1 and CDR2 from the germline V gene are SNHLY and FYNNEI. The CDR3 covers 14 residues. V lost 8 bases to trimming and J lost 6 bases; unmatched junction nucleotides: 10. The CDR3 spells CASLRDRARPEAFF. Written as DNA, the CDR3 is TGTGCCAGCCTTCGGGACAGGGCGCGACCTGAAGCTTTCTTT.

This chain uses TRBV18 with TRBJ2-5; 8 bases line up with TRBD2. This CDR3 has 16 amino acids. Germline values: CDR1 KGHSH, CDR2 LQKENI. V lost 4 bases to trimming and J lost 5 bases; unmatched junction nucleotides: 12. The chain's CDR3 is CASSRTGGVSRETQYF. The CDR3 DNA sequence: TGTGCCAGCTCACGAACGGGAGGGGTCTCAAGGGAGACCCAGTACTTC. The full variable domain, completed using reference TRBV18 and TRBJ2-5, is NAGVMQNPRHLVRRRGQEARLRCSPMKGHSHVYWYRQLPEEGLKFMVYLQKENIIDESGMPKERFSAEFPKEGPSILRIQQVVRGDSAAYFCASSRTGGVSRETQYFGPGTRLLVL.

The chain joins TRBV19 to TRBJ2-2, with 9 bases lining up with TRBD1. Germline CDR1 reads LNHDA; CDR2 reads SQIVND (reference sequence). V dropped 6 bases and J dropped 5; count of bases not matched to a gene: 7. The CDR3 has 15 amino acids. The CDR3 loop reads CASRPRTGETGELFF. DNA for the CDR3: TGTGCCAGTAGACCACGGACAGGGGAGACCGGGGAGCTGTTTTTT.

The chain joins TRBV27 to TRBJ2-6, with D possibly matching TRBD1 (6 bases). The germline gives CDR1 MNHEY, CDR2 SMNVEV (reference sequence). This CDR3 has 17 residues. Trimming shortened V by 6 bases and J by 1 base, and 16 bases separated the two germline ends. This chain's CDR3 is CASRRRGGESGANVLTF. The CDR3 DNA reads TGTGCCAGCAGAAGAAGAGGGGGTGAATCTGGGGCCAACGTCCTGACTTTC.

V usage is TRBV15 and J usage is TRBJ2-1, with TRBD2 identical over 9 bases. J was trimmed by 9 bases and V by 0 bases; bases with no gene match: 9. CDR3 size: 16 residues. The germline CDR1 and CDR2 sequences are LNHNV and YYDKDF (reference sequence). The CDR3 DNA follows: TGTGCCACCAGCAGAGATAAGGGTAGCGGGAGTGCTGAGCAGTTCTTC. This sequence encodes CATSRDKGSGSAEQFF.

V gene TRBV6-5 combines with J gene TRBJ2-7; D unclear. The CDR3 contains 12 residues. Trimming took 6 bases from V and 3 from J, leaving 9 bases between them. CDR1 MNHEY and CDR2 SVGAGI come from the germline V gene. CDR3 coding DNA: TGTGCCAGCAGCCCCACCTACTACGAGCAGTACTTC. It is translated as CASSPTYYEQYF.

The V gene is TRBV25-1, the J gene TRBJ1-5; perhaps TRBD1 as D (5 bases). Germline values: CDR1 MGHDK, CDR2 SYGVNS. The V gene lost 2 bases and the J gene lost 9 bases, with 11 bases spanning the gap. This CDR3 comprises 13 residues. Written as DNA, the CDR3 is TGTGCCAGCAGTGAAAGGGGCTCGGGGCCCCAGCATTTT. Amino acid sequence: CASSERGSGPQHF.

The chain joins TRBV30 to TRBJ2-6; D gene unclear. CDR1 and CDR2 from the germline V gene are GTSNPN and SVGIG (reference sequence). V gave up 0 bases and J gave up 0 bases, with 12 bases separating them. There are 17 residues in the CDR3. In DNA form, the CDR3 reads TGTGCCTGGAGTGTAAACAGTCCCGGCTCTGGGGCCAACGTCCTGACTTTC. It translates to CAWSVNSPGSGANVLTF. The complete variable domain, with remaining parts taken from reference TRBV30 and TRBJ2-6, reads SQTIHQWPATLVQPVGSPLSLECTVEGTSNPNLYWYRQAAGRGLQLLFYSVGIGQISSEVPQNLSASRPQDRQFILSSKKLLLSDSGFYLCAWSVNSPGSGANVLTFGAGSRLTVL.

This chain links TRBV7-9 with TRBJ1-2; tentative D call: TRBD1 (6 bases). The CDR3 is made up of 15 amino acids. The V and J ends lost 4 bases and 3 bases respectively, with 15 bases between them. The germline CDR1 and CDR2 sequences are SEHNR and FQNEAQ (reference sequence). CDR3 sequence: CASSSSGQIDYGYTF. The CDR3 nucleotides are TGTGCCAGCAGCTCGAGTGGACAGATCGACTATGGCTACACCTTC.

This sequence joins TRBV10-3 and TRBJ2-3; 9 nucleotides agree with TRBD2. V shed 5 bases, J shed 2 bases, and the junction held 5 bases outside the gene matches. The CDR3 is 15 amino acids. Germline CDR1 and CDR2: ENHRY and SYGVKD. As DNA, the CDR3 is TGTGCCATCAGTCTCGAGCGGGAGGCCACAGATACGCAGTATTTT. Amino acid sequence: CAISLEREATDTQYF.

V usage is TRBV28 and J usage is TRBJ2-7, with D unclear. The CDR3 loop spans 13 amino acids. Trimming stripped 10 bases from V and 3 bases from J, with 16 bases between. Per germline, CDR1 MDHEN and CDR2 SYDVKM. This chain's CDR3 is CATKRPGGYEQYF. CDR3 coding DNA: TGTGCCACCAAAAGACCGGGTGGCTACGAGCAGTACTTC. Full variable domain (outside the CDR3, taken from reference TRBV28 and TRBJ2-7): DVKVTQSSRYLVKRTGEKVFLECVQDMDHENMFWYRQDPGLGLRLIYFSYDVKMKEKGDIPEGYSVSREKKERFSLILESASTNQTSMYLCATKRPGGYEQYFGPGTRLTVT.

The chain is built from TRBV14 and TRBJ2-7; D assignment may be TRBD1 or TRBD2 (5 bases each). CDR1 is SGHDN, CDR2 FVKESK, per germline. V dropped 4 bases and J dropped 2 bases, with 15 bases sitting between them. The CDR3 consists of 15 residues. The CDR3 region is CASSRARDGPYEQYF. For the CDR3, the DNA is TGTGCCAGCAGCCGCGCTCGGGACGGACCCTACGAGCAGTACTTC. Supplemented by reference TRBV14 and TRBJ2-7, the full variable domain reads EAGVTQFPSHSVIEKGQTVTLRCDPISGHDNLYWYRRVMGKEIKFLLHFVKESKQDESGMPNNRFLAERTGGTYSTLKVQPAELEDSGVYFCASSRARDGPYEQYFGPGTRLTVT.

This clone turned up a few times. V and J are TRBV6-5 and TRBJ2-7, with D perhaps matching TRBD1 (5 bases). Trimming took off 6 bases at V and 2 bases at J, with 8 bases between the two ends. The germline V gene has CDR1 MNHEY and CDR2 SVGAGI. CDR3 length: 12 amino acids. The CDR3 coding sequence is TGTGCCAGCAGGGGCAGGGCCTACGAGCAGTACTTC. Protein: CASRGRAYEQYF.

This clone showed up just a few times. CDR3 coding DNA: TGTGCCAGCAGCCAAGATTTTGACAGCTCTTATGGCTACACCTTC. Protein product: CASSQDFDSSYGYTF. The rearrangement joins TRBV4-2 to TRBJ1-2; TRBD1 might be the D (5 bases). The CDR3 loop spans 15 amino acids. The germline V gene has CDR1 LGHNA and CDR2 YNFKEQ. V lost 0 bases to trimming and J lost 5 bases, with 13 bases between them.

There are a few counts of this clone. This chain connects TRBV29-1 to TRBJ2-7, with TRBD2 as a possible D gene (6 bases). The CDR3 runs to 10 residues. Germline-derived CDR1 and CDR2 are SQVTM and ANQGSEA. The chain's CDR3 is CPRGSYEQYF. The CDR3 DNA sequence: TGCCCCCGGGGGTCCTACGAGCAGTACTTC.

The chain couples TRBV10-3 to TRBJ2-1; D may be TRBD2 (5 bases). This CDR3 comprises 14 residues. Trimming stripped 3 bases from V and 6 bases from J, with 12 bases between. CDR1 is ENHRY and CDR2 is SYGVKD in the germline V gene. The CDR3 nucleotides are TGTGCCATCAGTGAACTAGACCCGAGCAATGAGCAGTTCTTC. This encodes CAISELDPSNEQFF.

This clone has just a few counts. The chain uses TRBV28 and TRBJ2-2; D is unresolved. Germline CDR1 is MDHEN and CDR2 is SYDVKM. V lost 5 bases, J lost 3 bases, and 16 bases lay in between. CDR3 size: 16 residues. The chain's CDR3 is CASSPIGRGDTGELFF. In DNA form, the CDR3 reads TGTGCCAGCAGTCCCATAGGGCGAGGAGACACCGGGGAGCTGTTTTTT.

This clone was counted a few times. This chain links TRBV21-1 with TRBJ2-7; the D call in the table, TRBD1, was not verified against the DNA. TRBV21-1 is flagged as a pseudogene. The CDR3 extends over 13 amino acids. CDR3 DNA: TGTGCCAGCAGCGGAACAGCTTCCTACGAGCAGTACTTC. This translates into CASSGTASYEQYF.

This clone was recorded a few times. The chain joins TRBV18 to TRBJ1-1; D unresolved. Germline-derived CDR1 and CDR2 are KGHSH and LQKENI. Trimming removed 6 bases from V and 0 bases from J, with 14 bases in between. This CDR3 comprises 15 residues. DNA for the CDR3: TGTGCCAGCTCTTTCACGGGGTTTATGAACACTGAAGCTTTCTTT. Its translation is CASSFTGFMNTEAFF.